The source of this T cell receptor (beta chain) is a study of blood T cell repertoires in COVID-19. Overall study context: Acute and convalescent COVID-19 samples came from the United States, Italy and Spain.

CDR1 and CDR2 from the germline V gene are SGHAT and FQNNGV. V shed 5 bases, J shed 4 bases, and the junction held 1 base outside the gene matches. CDR3 length: 14 amino acids. All enrollees were roughly 18 to 89 years old and from approximately 24 US areas. Allocation to cohorts depended on clinical history reported by the participants. As processed by the authors: Amplified reference gene primers provided the basis for estimating nucleated cell counts. TCRdb keeps only in-frame clones here, not all; method: immunoSEQ multiplex PCR. V and J calls and clone size come straight from that table; D and trimming were deduced from the DNA. Among 150,000 to 200,000 clones listed, approximately 89% were seen once.

Specimen: PBMCs or T cells enriched from blood (not recorded which). The receptor's source is a woman aged 18-29 years who had recovered from COVID-19. The chain has TRBV11-2 and TRBJ2-1, with 11 positions matching TRBD2. CDR3 DNA: TGTGCCAGCAGCCGGACTAGCGGGTACAATGAGCAGTTCTTC. Translation gives CASSRTSGYNEQFF.